This T cell receptor beta chain was profiled in a study of T cells in Graves' hyperthyroidism and ophthalmopathy. TCR beta CDR3 regions were amplified from RNA. RT-PCR in the first round (using the HTBI primer set) targeted the TCR CDR3. TCRdb passed the multiplex PCR reads through MiXCR, listing each CDR3 protein once. This sample has hundreds of thousands of distinct CDR3 sequences, with about 15% found just once. 10 ml fresh peripheral blood yielded the PBMCs. The germline gives CDR1 MDHEN, CDR2 SYDVKM. This CDR3 is 14 amino acids long. J gave up 3 bases and V 8 bases, and 5 bases lay outside the gene matches.

The origin of this receptor is a woman in her 30s with Graves' hyperthyroidism that later progressed to Graves' ophthalmopathy. The sample comprised blood. The rearrangement uses TRBV28 and TRBJ2-7; 12 bases are shared with TRBD1. The CDR3 DNA is TGTGCCAGCGGGGGACAGGGGGCCGACTACGAGCAGTACTTC. Its protein product is CASGGQGADYEQYF.